This TCR beta chain was sequenced in a study of T cells and copy number aberrations in small-cell lung cancer. Limited-stage small-cell lung cancer patients underwent surgery between 2008 and 2020. The method was immunoSEQ multiplex PCR; TCRdb's version includes in-frame clones alone and lacks a portion of them. The sample contains around 2,400 clones, 82% of which appear only once. In its sample, this clone was seen once. This receptor was taken from a woman in her fifties or sixties with small cell lung cancer. The material sequenced was normal tissue next to the tumor.

The CDR3 DNA reads as TGTGCCAGCAGCTTTGCGGGAGCGGACAGGGGGAACACTGAAGCTTTCTTT. Protein product: CASSFAGADRGNTEAFF. J is TRBJ1-1 and V is TRBV7-6; TRBD1 matches at 9 bases. V shed 3 bases, J shed 1 base, and the junction held 9 bases outside the gene matches. CDR3 length: 17 residues. The germline V gene encodes CDR1 SGHVS and CDR2 FNYEAQ. The complete variable domain, with remaining parts taken from reference TRBV7-6 and TRBJ1-1, reads GAGVSQSPRYKVTKRGQDVALRCDPISGHVSLYWYRQALGQGPEFLTYFNYEAQQDKSGLPNDRFSAERPEGSISTLTIQRTEQRDSAMYRCASSFAGADRGNTEAFFGQGTRLTVV.